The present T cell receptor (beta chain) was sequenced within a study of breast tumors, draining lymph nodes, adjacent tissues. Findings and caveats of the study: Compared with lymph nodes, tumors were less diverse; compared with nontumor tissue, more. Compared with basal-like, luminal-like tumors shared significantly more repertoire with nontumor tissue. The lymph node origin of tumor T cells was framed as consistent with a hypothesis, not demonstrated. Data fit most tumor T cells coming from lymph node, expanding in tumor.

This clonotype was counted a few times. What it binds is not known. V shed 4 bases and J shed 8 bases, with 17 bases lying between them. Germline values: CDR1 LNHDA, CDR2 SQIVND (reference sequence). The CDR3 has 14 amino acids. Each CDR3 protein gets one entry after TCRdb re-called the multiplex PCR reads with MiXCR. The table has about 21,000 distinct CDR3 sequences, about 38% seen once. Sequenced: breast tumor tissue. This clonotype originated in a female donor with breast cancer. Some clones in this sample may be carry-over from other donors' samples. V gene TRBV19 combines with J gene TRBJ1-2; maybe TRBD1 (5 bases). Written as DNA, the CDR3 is TGTGCCAGTAGTACACAGGCTCTGGGGAAGGGCTACACCTTC. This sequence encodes CASSTQALGKGYTF.